The clone carrying this T cell receptor beta chain was seen many times. Its antigen is unknown. The data belong to a study of T cells after yellow fever vaccination. By 5'RACE template switching, TCR cDNA was produced, with a universal primer site and UMIs added in the process. TCRdb re-derived calls from the 5' RACE reads in MiXCR, one entry per CDR3 protein. The sample carries roughly 520,000 distinct CDR3 sequences, about a fifth recorded once. Study-wide findings and caveats: Researchers noted that a small share of clonotypes showed up in both CD4 and CD8 compartments.

Germline V gene sequence: CDR1 SEHNR, CDR2 FQNEAQ (reference sequence). The V gene lost 4 bases and the J gene lost 3 bases, with 7 bases spanning the gap. This CDR3 is 13 amino acids long. This receptor was identified in a man aged 18 to 30 who received the YFV17D yellow fever vaccine. The sequencing here drew on PBMCs, taken roughly 20 days after the first yellow fever vaccination. The V and J genes are TRBV7-9 and TRBJ1-3; D gene uncertain. The CDR3: CASSSTRGNTIYF. CDR3 in DNA: TGTGCCAGCAGCTCGACCCGTGGAAACACCATATATTTT.